Each of the 26 T cell receptor beta chains below was sequenced from the same sample in a study of beta chain features in type 1 diabetes. General study points: A moderate, significant TCRB CDR3 shortening appeared in type 1 diabetes across four CD4+ subsets.

These TCRs are of unknown antigen specificity. Expressed TCRB transcripts were sequenced after all isolated RNA was converted to cDNA. The repertoire was sequenced with immunoSEQ multiplex PCR; TCRdb's copy has only in-frame clones and lacks some. This sample has about 150,000 clones, with around a tenth found just once. The specimen sequenced was central memory CD4+ T cells from blood. Receptors originate from a young man with type 1 diabetes.

The V call is TRBV7-6, the J call TRBJ2-1, with 8 nucleotides matching TRBD1. Germline CDR1 reads SGHVS; CDR2 reads FNYEAQ. CDR3 length: 16 amino acids. Trimming cost V 6 bases and J 9 bases; bases outside gene matches: 16. CDR3 sequence: CASSPLQGVQASEQFF. The CDR3 nucleotides read TGTGCCAGCAGTCCCCTACAGGGGGTCCAGGCAAGTGAGCAGTTCTTC.

DNA of the CDR3: TGCGCCAGCAGCCAGGGACTAGCGGGAGCGTCCGGGGAGCTGTTTTTT. This gives the protein CASSQGLAGASGELFF. The V gene is TRBV4-3, the J gene TRBJ2-2, with 14 bases that match TRBD2. The CDR3 consists of 16 residues. V lost 3 bases to trimming and J lost 6 bases; unmatched junction nucleotides: 3. The germline V gene has CDR1 LGHNA and CDR2 YSLEER.

V usage is TRBV18 and J usage is TRBJ2-3; possible D gene TRBD2, 5 bases. The CDR3 length is 14 residues. Germline-derived CDR1 and CDR2 are KGHSH and LQKENI. The V end lost 3 bases, the J end lost 2 bases, and 9 bases lay between the germline ends. In DNA form, the CDR3 reads TGTGCCAGCTCACCGACCCGGGACACAGATACGCAGTATTTT. Its protein is CASSPTRDTDTQYF.

This clone has more than one count but fewer than ten. The chain combines TRBV28 with TRBJ1-1; D might be TRBD1 (6 bases). CDR1 and CDR2 (germline): MDHEN, SYDVKM. The V gene lost 5 bases and the J gene lost 1 base, with 17 bases spanning the gap. CDR3 length: 16 amino acids. The chain's CDR3 is CASSAPRRGANTEAFF. Written as DNA, the CDR3 is TGTGCCAGCAGTGCCCCTCGACGGGGGGCGAACACTGAAGCTTTCTTT. Based on the CDR3 plus reference TRBV28 and TRBJ1-1, the full variable domain is DVKVTQSSRYLVKRTGEKVFLECVQDMDHENMFWYRQDPGLGLRLIYFSYDVKMKEKGDIPEGYSVSREKKERFSLILESASTNQTSMYLCASSAPRRGANTEAFFGQGTRLTVV.

This clone has only a few counts. For the CDR3, the DNA is TGTGCCAGCTCACTAACCGGGACAGGGGTGACGAACACTGAAGCTTTCTTT. Residues: CASSLTGTGVTNTEAFF. The V and J genes are TRBV18 and TRBJ1-1; 10 bases map to TRBD1. Looked up from germline, CDR1 is KGHSH and CDR2 is LQKENI. V lost 4 bases, J lost 1 base, and 9 bases stayed unmatched. This CDR3 spans 17 amino acids. Full variable domain (outside the CDR3, taken from reference TRBV18 and TRBJ1-1): NAGVMQNPRHLVRRRGQEARLRCSPMKGHSHVYWYRQLPEEGLKFMVYLQKENIIDESGMPKERFSAEFPKEGPSILRIQQVVRGDSAAYFCASSLTGTGVTNTEAFFGQGTRLTVV.

The V call is TRBV4-2, the J call TRBJ2-7, with 8 bases fitting TRBD2. The CDR3 runs to 16 residues. Trimming removed 2 bases from V and 2 bases from J; junction bases left unmatched: 8. Germline lookup yields CDR1 LGHNA and CDR2 YNFKEQ. The DNA of the CDR3 is TGTGCCAGCAGCCAACCCAATAGCGGGGAAGCCTACGAGCAGTACTTC. As protein: CASSQPNSGEAYEQYF.

This clone was seen only a few times. A read error may produce the germline difference seen at one junction end. The V gene is TRBV27, the J gene TRBJ2-7; 7 bases agree with TRBD1. CDR3 size: 12 residues. Germline V gene data show CDR1 as MNHEY and CDR2 as SMNVEV (reference sequence). CDR3 in amino acids: CASSFRVGTVFF. CDR3 DNA: TGTGCCAGCAGTTTTAGGGTCGGGACAGTCTTCTTC.

The rearrangement uses TRBV5-4 and TRBJ2-7; maybe TRBD1 (5 bases). V lost 4 bases to trimming and J lost 3 bases, with 8 bases between them. The CDR3 is made up of 12 amino acids. CDR1 and CDR2 from the germline V gene are SGHNT and YYREEE (reference sequence). CDR3 in amino acids: CASSTRDYEQYF. Written as DNA, the CDR3 is TGTGCCAGCAGCACCAGGGACTACGAGCAGTACTTC.

The genes are TRBV29-1 and TRBJ1-1, with 9 bases lining up with TRBD1. There are 13 residues in the CDR3. With 5 bases clipped from V and 2 bases from J, the junction kept 3 bases outside the gene matches. Per the germline V gene, CDR1 is SQVTM and CDR2 is ANQGSEA. For the CDR3, the DNA is TGCAGCGTTAGGGGACAGGGCAACACTGAAGCTTTCTTT. Translation: CSVRGQGNTEAFF.

The chain combines TRBV7-3 with TRBJ2-7, with 9 nucleotides matching TRBD1. Germline CDR1 reads SGHTA; CDR2 reads FQGTGA. The CDR3 extends over 14 amino acids. The V segment lost 5 bases and the J segment 1 base; nucleotides outside the gene matches: 3. Written as DNA, the CDR3 is TGTGCCAGCAGCCGGGACAGGGAGTCCTACGAGCAGTACTTC. This gives the protein CASSRDRESYEQYF.

The V gene is TRBV25-1, the J gene TRBJ1-1; TRBD1 matches 8 bases. V shed 1 base, J shed 4 bases, and the junction held 5 bases outside the gene matches. Germline CDR1 is MGHDK and CDR2 is SYGVNS. The CDR3 has 15 residues. The CDR3 DNA follows: TGTGCCAGCAGTGAATCCGGACAGGGAGGCACTGAAGCTTTCTTT. Protein product: CASSESGQGGTEAFF.

This clone was picked up a small number of times. The rearrangement joins TRBV2 to TRBJ2-3; 8 nucleotides line up with TRBD2. The germline gives CDR1 SNHLY, CDR2 FYNNEI. V was clipped by 7 bases and J by 5 bases; unmatched bases: 5. CDR3 length: 13 amino acids. The CDR3 bases are TGTGCCAGCACCCGGGAGGGGAGAGATACGCAGTATTTT. Its protein product is CASTREGRDTQYF.

The CDR3 region has the DNA TGTGCCAGCAGTGACCCAGGGGGTAGCGGCACTGAAGCTTTCTTT. It codes for CASSDPGGSGTEAFF. The rearrangement joins TRBV25-1 to TRBJ1-1; 7 positions agree with TRBD1. Germline assignment: CDR1 MGHDK and CDR2 SYGVNS. V was pared by 3 bases and J by 4 bases, with 8 bases of the junction left unmatched. The CDR3 is made up of 15 amino acids.

The V gene is TRBV29-1, the J gene TRBJ1-2, with D perhaps TRBD1 (6 bases). V was trimmed by 6 bases and J by 0 bases, leaving 14 bases between them. The CDR3 has 14 residues. Germline V gene lookup returns CDR1 SQVTM and CDR2 ANQGSEA. The CDR3 loop reads CSVAAGAANYGYTF. The CDR3 bases are TGCAGCGTGGCGGCGGGGGCGGCTAACTATGGCTACACCTTC.

The chain has TRBV7-3 and TRBJ2-1; a weak D match, TRBD1 (6 bases). CDR3 size: 14 residues. V lost 5 bases and J 5 bases, leaving 13 bases between the germline ends. CDR1 and CDR2 (germline): SGHTA, FQGTGA. CDR3 sequence (DNA): TGTGCCAGCAGCACAGGGAGTCCCAACAATGAGCAGTTCTTC. Translating gives CASSTGSPNNEQFF.

This clone was seen a handful of times. The chain combines TRBV28 with TRBJ2-7; D is uncertain. Germline values: CDR1 MDHEN, CDR2 SYDVKM. The germline V and J ends were trimmed by 1 base and 5 bases, with 6 bases remaining between them. The CDR3 contains 12 residues. The CDR3 nucleotides are TGTGCCAGCAGTTTATTGGGCCACGAGCAGTACTTC. It encodes CASSLLGHEQYF.

This rearrangement joins TRBV11-2 to TRBJ2-5; the D gene is possibly TRBD2 (5 bases). Trimming removed 7 bases from V and 9 bases from J, with 15 bases in between. Per germline, CDR1 SGHAT and CDR2 FQNNGV. The length of the CDR3 is 12 residues. CDR3 DNA: TGTGCCAGCACCTGGGCGGGTGAGGCCCAGTACTTC. It specifies CASTWAGEAQYF.

In this sample, this clone turned up a few times. V gene TRBV7-2 combines with J gene TRBJ2-7; unclear D gene. V gave up 5 bases and J gave up 4 bases, with 9 bases separating them. The germline CDR1 and CDR2 sequences are SGHTA and FQGNSA. This CDR3 region has 12 residues. CDR3 protein: CASSPSGYEQYF. CDR3 sequence (DNA): TGTGCCAGCAGCCCATCCGGTTACGAGCAGTACTTC.

This chain connects TRBV6-1 to TRBJ2-5; 8 nucleotides agree with TRBD1. Trimming took 6 bases from V and 5 from J; bases not matched to a gene: 8. CDR3 length: 14 residues. The V gene's germline CDR1 is MNHNS and CDR2 SASEGT. The CDR3 DNA reads as TGTGCCAGCAGCCTCAGGGGGCAAGGGGAGACCCAGTACTTC. This codes for CASSLRGQGETQYF.

The rearrangement joins TRBV28 to TRBJ1-5; 7 nucleotides agree with TRBD1. V shed 8 bases and J 7 bases; nucleotides not matched to a gene: 14. CDR3 length equals 15 residues. Germline-derived CDR1 and CDR2 are MDHEN and SYDVKM. The CDR3 loop reads CASVLQTGQGQPQHF. CDR3 coding DNA: TGTGCCAGCGTCCTCCAGACAGGGCAAGGGCAGCCCCAGCATTTT.

The V gene is TRBV4-3, the J gene TRBJ2-3; 7 bases map to TRBD2. The junction had 14 bases not matched to a gene; V was cut back by 6 bases and J by 5 bases. Germline V gene lookup returns CDR1 LGHNA and CDR2 YSLEER. This CDR3 spans 16 amino acids. CDR3 sequence: CASRISGEGIGDTQYF. The CDR3 bases are TGCGCCAGCAGGATCAGCGGGGAGGGAATAGGAGATACGCAGTATTTT.

A note on this clone: Other nucleotide sequences from this sample produce the same CDR3. The genes are TRBV27 and TRBJ2-6; D is undetermined. V was shortened by 4 bases and J by 0 bases, with 4 bases between the two germline ends. Germline V lookup: CDR1 MNHEY, CDR2 SMNVEV (reference sequence). CDR3 length: 14 amino acids. The CDR3 loop is CASSSSSGANVLTF. Written as DNA, the CDR3 is TGTGCCAGCAGTTCCTCCTCTGGGGCCAACGTCCTGACTTTC.

The CDR3 spells CASSQDQLAGESYEQYF. In DNA, the CDR3 is TGCGCCAGCAGCCAAGATCAGCTAGCGGGAGAATCCTACGAGCAGTACTTC. The chain carries TRBV4-1 and TRBJ2-7, with 10 bases that match TRBD2. This CDR3 has 17 amino acids. V lost 0 bases to trimming and J lost 1 base; unmatched junction nucleotides: 6. In germline, CDR1 is MGHRA, CDR2 YSYEKL.

This sequence joins TRBV5-1 and TRBJ2-2, with a weak D call TRBD2 (6 bases). Germline V gene lookup returns CDR1 SGHRS and CDR2 YFSETQ. The length of the CDR3 is 15 residues. V was pared by 4 bases and J by 4 bases, with 14 bases between. Here the CDR3 DNA reads TGCGCCAGCAGCGACGGAGGGGCGGGCACCGGGGAGCTGTTTTTT. Translated, it gives CASSDGGAGTGELFF.

This clone showed up just a few times. The chain links TRBV5-1 to TRBJ2-5; possibly TRBD2 for D (5 bases). Between the trimmed V and J ends, which lost 4 bases and 2 bases, there was a span of 6 bases. This CDR3 contains 12 residues. CDR1 is SGHRS and CDR2 is YFSETQ in the germline V gene. CDR3 residues: CASSPGQETQYF. The CDR3 DNA reads as TGCGCCAGCAGCCCGGGACAAGAGACCCAGTACTTC.

For this clone: Other DNA sequences in the sample encode the same CDR3. V and J are TRBV4-3 and TRBJ1-5; D is unresolved. CDR3 length: 13 amino acids. V was clipped by 0 bases and J by 5 bases, with 5 bases between them. The germline V gene encodes CDR1 LGHNA and CDR2 YSLEER. The CDR3 loop is CASSQDGDQPQHF. DNA of the CDR3: TGCGCCAGCAGCCAAGACGGGGATCAGCCCCAGCATTTT.